This T cell receptor (beta chain) was retrieved from a study of human T cells and chemical hapten exposure. Study-wide background: 2% DPC was applied to about 2 cm by about 2 cm of upper inner arm skin for sensitization. Patients, chiefly female, had alopecia areata, totalis or universalis.

Overall study findings and caveats: TCRs above 1 in 1000 frequency stayed constant with DPC sensitization. Patch test scores rose with PT1 expanded TCR counts, a positive correlation.

Time point here: patch test 3, about 24 weeks after DPC sensitization. Noted treatment: therapeutic diphenylcyclopropenone sensitization with weekly scalp DPC. Total RNA was isolated from whole blood that had not been fractionated. This clonotype turned up a few times. Antigen: not known. One junction end disagrees with the germline gene, perhaps due to a read error. TCRdb redid the calling of the RACE reads with MiXCR, one entry per CDR3 protein. The repertoire holds fewer than 40,000 distinct CDR3 sequences, with roughly 13% as singletons. The germline V gene encodes CDR1 MNHNY and CDR2 SVGAGI (reference sequence). The CDR3 is made up of 16 amino acids.

Source: whole blood, taken in connection with sensitization to the hapten diphenylcyclopropenone (DPC). The origin of this receptor is a woman aged 40-49 years with alopecia areata. Some clones in this sample may be carry-over from other donors' samples. This sequence joins TRBV6-6 and TRBJ2-2; D may be TRBD2 (5 bases). CDR3 coding DNA: TGTGCCAGCAGTACCGCATGGGGAGAGGCCACCGGGGAGCCGTTTTTT. It encodes CASSTAWGEATGEPFF.